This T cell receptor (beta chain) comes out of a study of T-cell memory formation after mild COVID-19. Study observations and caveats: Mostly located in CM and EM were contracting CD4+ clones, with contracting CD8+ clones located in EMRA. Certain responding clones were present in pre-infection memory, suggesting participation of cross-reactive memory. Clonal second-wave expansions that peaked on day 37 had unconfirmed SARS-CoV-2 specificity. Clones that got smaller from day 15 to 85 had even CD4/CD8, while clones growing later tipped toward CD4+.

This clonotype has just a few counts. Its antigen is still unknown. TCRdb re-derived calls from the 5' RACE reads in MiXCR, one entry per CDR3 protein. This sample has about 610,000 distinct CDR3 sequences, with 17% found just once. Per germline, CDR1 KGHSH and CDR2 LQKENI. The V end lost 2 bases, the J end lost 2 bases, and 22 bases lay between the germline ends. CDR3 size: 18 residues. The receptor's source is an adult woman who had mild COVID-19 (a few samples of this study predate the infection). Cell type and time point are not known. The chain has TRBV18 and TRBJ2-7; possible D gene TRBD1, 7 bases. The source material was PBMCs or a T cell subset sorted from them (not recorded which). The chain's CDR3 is CASSPVSLRAGGTYEQYF. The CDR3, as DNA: TGTGCCAGCTCACCAGTCTCGCTGAGGGCAGGGGGGACCTACGAGCAGTACTTC.